This TCR beta chain was obtained from a study of T cells in Graves' hyperthyroidism and ophthalmopathy (dated by TCRdb to between 2018 and 2021). With regard to the full study: Peripheral blood was sampled at the time of initial diagnosis, prior to any treatment. TCR V-J signatures able to tell the groups apart were searched for in a discovery cohort of some 100 patients, of whom roughly 42 had Graves' ophthalmopathy and about 60 had stable Graves' hyperthyroidism. Whether ophthalmopathy could be predicted prospectively was tested in an independent validation cohort made up of under 20 hyperthyroidism patients plus 17 patients who later progressed to ophthalmopathy. The roughly 91 discovery patients were randomly split 7:3 into training and test sets. In addition, the study compared T-cell repertoires in thyroid tissue and in blood from a handful of Graves' hyperthyroidism patients. After sampling, hyperthyroidism patients received methimazole starting at 30 mg daily, and ophthalmopathy patients received high-dose intravenous methylprednisolone. According to the paper, TCR Vbeta CDR3 sequencing was carried out on 135 peripheral blood samples, which came from 40 to 45 ophthalmopathy, under 85 hyperthyroidism and approximately 17 progressor patients.

What the authors observed across the whole study: Most expanded thyroid clonotypes (frequency above 0.001) were also detected in blood, suggesting blood repertoires may reflect thyroid immune responses. No statistical method was used to fix the sample size in advance, and group allocation was not hidden from the investigators. Ophthalmopathy was separated from stable hyperthyroidism by a 13 V-J signature model, with about 88% sensitivity and 81% to 83% specificity obtained in cross-validation and 80%/75% obtained in testing. In validation, the model predicted progression to ophthalmopathy with over 60% sensitivity and 72.22% specificity, a median of about 6.7 months before onset.

Amplification of TCR beta CDR3 regions was carried out from RNA transcripts. The TCR CDR3 was subjected to a first round of RT-PCR using the HTBI primer set and the Qiagen OneStep RT-PCR kit. Libraries were constructed in a second round of multiplex PCR, after which size selection and purification were performed. Libraries were sequenced paired-end with 100 bp reads on an Illumina HiSeq2000. From the authors' description of their analysis: SOAPnuke was used to process the raw data, throwing out any read that contained adapters or uncalled bases, had a mean Phred below 15, or lacked an exact constant-primer or identifier match. High-quality paired reads were merged with COPE v1.2.5, and unique nucleotide sequences were defined as clonotypes. Clonotypes were aligned to IMGT TRBV, TRBD and TRBJ reference segments using MiTCR v1.1. The analysis was restricted to V-J combinations with a frequency above 0.0001, which together covered 99% to 99.2% of the repertoires. A TCS score was defined as the ratio between F50 (clonal expansion) and ExV (chaos), using BLOSUM62-based TCRdist between CDR3 peptides within each V-J. Welch's t-statistics and random forest reduced fewer than 550 V-J features to 10 to 15, which were used in a naive Bayes classifier (R e1071). The raw public reads went through TCRdb reprocessing: fastp at Q25, MiXCR clone calling, in-frame beta chains kept. Identical CDR3 protein sequences are pooled into one entry, listed with their most common genes and DNA. The V and J calls shown here were made by TCRdb, not taken from the authors' results. The sample table contains about 480,000 distinct CDR3 sequences; only one count was recorded for 14% of them. Of the sample, less than 20% falls within the top ten clones.

The V end loses 1 base and the J end loses 4 bases, and a stretch of 14 bases separates them. From cysteine to phenylalanine, the CDR3 is 16 amino acids long. The only DNA kept is the CDR3, 48 bases in frame from the first base. Via the germline V gene (reference sequence), CDR1 is LGHDT and CDR2 YNNKEL. This clonotype was seen repeatedly, ten times or more. Which antigen it targets is not known. No clone much larger than this one lies a single base away; base qualities are absent. Stable Graves' hyperthyroidism was defined as the absence of progression to ophthalmopathy over 18 months of follow-up. Hyperthyroidism patients were aged 18 to 65 years and newly diagnosed, with disease duration of less than 2 months. Exclusion was applied to patients with uncontrolled infections, other autoimmune diseases, pregnancy or lactation. Diagnoses were established on the basis of clinical symptoms, serum thyroxine and TRAb, thyroid ultrasound, and orbital computed tomography. PBMCs were separated from 10 ml of fresh peripheral blood using Ficoll-Paque density gradient centrifugation. Total RNA was extracted using Trizol reagent, and RNA quality was assessed on an Agilent 2100 Bioanalyzer.

The sequence links TRBV3-1 to TRBJ2-1; the D segment could be TRBD2, given 6 matching bases. The sequence was obtained from a woman between 18 and 29 years old with Graves' hyperthyroidism. The sequencing sample was made of blood. CDR3 loop: CASSQAWEVQYNEQFF. The nucleotides are TGTGCCAGCAGCCAAGCGTGGGAGGTCCAGTACAATGAGCAGTTCTTC.